The 11 T cell receptor beta chains given below trace back to one sample, sequenced in a study of shared clonotypes between healthy human individuals. Only in-frame clones appear in the TCRdb table, and some are missing; sequencing was by immunoSEQ multiplex PCR. In the table there are over a million clones, 75% to 80% of which are singletons. The sample comprised memory CD4+ T cells from PBMCs. Subset described: CD45RA-negative fraction. Source of these receptors: a young man in good health. Some clones in this sample may be carry-over from other donors' samples.

The chain employs TRBV15 and TRBJ1-2; D not resolved. The CDR3 totals 14 residues. Trimming took off 0 bases at V and 3 bases at J, with 8 bases between the two ends. Germline loops: CDR1 LNHNV, CDR2 YYDKDF (reference sequence). The CDR3 DNA is TGTGCCACCAGCAGAGATCTCAGCCACTATGGCTACACCTTC. The encoded protein is CATSRDLSHYGYTF.

The CDR3 DNA is TGCGCCAGCAGGGTCGGGGCTTCTCAACGCACAGATACGCAGTATTTT. Its translation: CASRVGASQRTDTQYF. The rearrangement links TRBV5-1 to TRBJ2-3; either TRBD1 or TRBD2 may fit D (5 bases each). CDR3 length: 16 residues. With 5 bases removed from V and 1 base from J, the gap between germline ends came to 17 bases. Germline V gene lookup returns CDR1 SGHRS and CDR2 YFSETQ.

In regard to this clone: A read error may explain this, as a much larger clone is one base away. Within the sample, other DNA sequences also encode this same CDR3. The V call is TRBV27, the J call TRBJ2-7; the match to TRBD2 covers 7 bases. V shed 6 bases and J 3 bases; nucleotides not matched to a gene: 14. The CDR3 has 16 residues. Per the germline V gene, CDR1 is MNHEY and CDR2 is SMNVEV (reference sequence). The chain's CDR3 is CASRRSAGLQDYEQYF. CDR3 in DNA: TGTGCCAGCAGACGCTCCGCGGGACTACAAGACTACGAGCAGTACTTC.

This chain links TRBV6-1 with TRBJ1-1, with 11 bases aligning to TRBD1. This CDR3 spans 15 amino acids. The germline gives CDR1 MNHNS, CDR2 SASEGT. Unmatched junction bases numbered 8, after V lost 7 bases and J lost 4 bases. The CDR3 reads CASNGQGAVVTEAFF. CDR3 nucleotide sequence: TGTGCCAGCAACGGACAGGGGGCTGTCGTCACTGAAGCTTTCTTT.

The chain links TRBV28 to TRBJ2-7; no clear D gene. The germline V and J ends were trimmed by 5 bases and 3 bases, with 11 bases remaining between them. The CDR3 is 13 amino acids. Germline-derived CDR1 and CDR2 are MDHEN and SYDVKM. CDR3 region: CASSPRYLYEQYF. The CDR3 nucleotides read TGTGCCAGCAGTCCTAGGTACCTCTACGAGCAGTACTTC.

J is TRBJ2-3 and V is TRBV6-1; 10 bases line up with TRBD2. The germline CDR1 and CDR2 sequences are MNHNS and SASEGT. V gave up 2 bases and J gave up 9 bases; unmatched junction bases: 5. CDR3 length: 14 amino acids. In DNA form, the CDR3 reads TGTGCCAGCAGTGAACTAGCGGGAGTGCGCACGCAGTATTTT. Its protein is CASSELAGVRTQYF.

The chain couples TRBV5-4 to TRBJ2-3; 9 bases are shared with TRBD2. There are 14 residues in the CDR3. The germline V gene encodes CDR1 SGHNT and CDR2 YYREEE (reference sequence). The junction had 0 bases not matched to a gene; V was cut back by 0 bases and J by 4 bases. The CDR3 DNA reads as TGTGCCAGCAGCTTGGGCGGGAGGGCAGATACGCAGTATTTT. Encoded protein: CASSLGGRADTQYF.

The genes are TRBV7-3 and TRBJ2-1; TRBD2 aligns across 10 bases. V was pared by 0 bases and J by 5 bases, with 4 bases of the junction left unmatched. This CDR3 is built from 16 residues. Germline CDR1 and CDR2: SGHTA and FQGTGA. CDR3 amino acids: CASSLTPSGSHNEQFF. For the CDR3, the DNA is TGTGCCAGCAGCTTAACCCCTAGCGGGAGTCACAATGAGCAGTTCTTC. Drawing the rest from reference TRBV7-3 and TRBJ2-1, the complete variable domain is GAGVSQTPSNKVTEKGKYVELRCDPISGHTALYWYRQSLGQGPEFLIYFQGTGAADDSGLPNDRFFAVRPEGSVSTLKIQRTERGDSAVYLCASSLTPSGSHNEQFFGPGTRLTVL.

The rearrangement joins TRBV7-6 to TRBJ2-7; TRBD1 matches at 9 bases. Germline values: CDR1 SGHVS, CDR2 FNYEAQ. V trimming: 10 bases; J trimming: 4 bases; junction bases outside the gene matches: 11. The CDR3 consists of 14 residues. CDR3 loop: CATTRDRVGYEQYF. For the CDR3, the DNA is TGTGCCACAACCCGGGACAGGGTGGGGTACGAGCAGTACTTC.

The chain is built from TRBV5-1 and TRBJ2-7; TRBD1 aligns across 11 bases. This CDR3 spans 14 amino acids. CDR1 is SGHRS, CDR2 YFSETQ, per germline. V dropped 4 bases and J dropped 3; count of bases not matched to a gene: 3. CDR3 sequence (DNA): TGCGCCAGCAGCCAAGGGACAGGGGGCTACGAGCAGTACTTC. Translation gives CASSQGTGGYEQYF.

The J gene is TRBJ2-1, the V gene TRBV5-4; TRBD2 agrees at 9 bases. Germline V CDR1 and CDR2: SGHNT, YYREEE (reference sequence). This CDR3 is 16 amino acids long. The junction had 7 bases not matched to a gene; V was cut back by 4 bases and J by 2 bases. As DNA, the CDR3 is TGTGCCAGCAGCCCGGGGGGCGGGAGGGCCTACAATGAGCAGTTCTTC. This sequence encodes CASSPGGGRAYNEQFF.